The clone carrying this TCR beta chain was observed a handful of times. V was trimmed by 0 bases and J by 1 base, leaving 9 bases between them. Germline V lookup: CDR1 MGHRA, CDR2 YSYEKL. The CDR3 length is 15 residues. The entry originates in a study of T cell repertoires in cytomegalovirus infection. Turning to the study itself: Both CMV infection and a matching HLA type were indicated by public TCR beta signatures.

From the reads, TCRdb called clonotypes with MiXCR, one entry per CDR3 protein. The repertoire holds around 450,000 distinct CDR3 sequences, with approximately 30% as singletons. The chain is built from TRBV4-1 and TRBJ1-1; no firm D call. This receptor was obtained from a human donor in good health (CMV status not recorded). Some clones in this sample may be carry-over from other donors' samples. Input material: PBMCs. CDR3: CASSQDEGSNTEAFF. DNA of the CDR3: TGCGCCAGCAGCCAAGATGAGGGATCGAACACTGAAGCTTTCTTT.